The clone carrying this T cell receptor (beta chain) has at least ten counts. What it binds is unknown. The entry originates in a study of CD8+CD57+ T cells in acquired aplastic anemia. Across the whole study: Sorted CD4+ plus CD8+ cells gave DNA averaging 3.2 ug. Study-wide findings and caveats: Patients and controls were found to share twenty-nine CD8+ CDR3 sequences. Significant differences in CD8+ Simpson's diversity were not observed between patients and controls.

Germline V gene sequence: CDR1 KGHDR, CDR2 SFDVKD. V shed 2 bases and J 8 bases; nucleotides not matched to a gene: 9. This CDR3 has 17 amino acids. The study profiled TCR beta VDJ and CDR3 using genomic DNA as template. TCRdb processed the reads anew with MiXCR; each CDR3 protein has one entry. Of under 150,000 distinct CDR3 sequences listed, approximately 41% are singletons. It was patients with CD8+CD57+ cell expansion by flow cytometry who were chosen for sequencing. None of the patients had been given any therapy when their blood was sampled. The clonotype was recovered from a human donor with aplastic anemia. This chain links TRBV24-1 with TRBJ2-3; 13 bases are shared with TRBD2. Sequences were obtained from sorted CD4+, CD8+, or CD8+CD57+ T cells (not recorded which) from PBMCs. The CDR3 sequence is CATSDSLPRTSGSTQYF. The CDR3 DNA sequence: TGTGCCACCAGTGATTCCCTCCCTAGGACTAGCGGGAGTACGCAGTATTTT.